The clone carrying this T cell receptor (beta chain) was observed many times. RNA transcripts were the template for amplifying TCR beta CDR3 regions. A set of HTBI primers served as the primers for a first-round RT-PCR of the TCR CDR3. TCRdb re-called the multiplex PCR reads through MiXCR, storing one row per CDR3 protein. The sample yields hundreds of thousands of distinct CDR3 sequences, approximately 26% seen once. This sample was taken from a study of T cells in Graves' hyperthyroidism and ophthalmopathy. Per the germline V gene, CDR1 is SGHAT and CDR2 is FQNNGV. V was cut by 5 bases and J by 0 bases, with 14 bases left in between. This CDR3 has 16 amino acids.

V and J are TRBV11-2 and TRBJ1-5, with D possibly being TRBD1 (6 bases). The clonotype originates from a middle-aged man with Graves' hyperthyroidism that later progressed to Graves' ophthalmopathy. Sequencing input: blood. CDR3 protein: CASSLRTVYSNQPQHF. In DNA, the CDR3 is TGTGCCAGCAGCCTCAGGACAGTATATAGCAATCAGCCCCAGCATTTT.